This entry describes one TCR beta chain. V gave up 2 bases and J gave up 5 bases, with 12 bases separating them. CDR1 and CDR2 (germline): MGHRA, YSYEKL. The length of the CDR3 is 14 residues. Through a sample-barcoded 5' primer and a J-beta primer mix, a second PCR was run for roughly 7 to 11 cycles. One entry per CDR3 protein results from TCRdb running MiXCR on the 5' RACE reads. The sample shows about 570,000 distinct CDR3 sequences, roughly a quarter of them seen only once. The data derive from a study of blood T cells in healthy people across ages. The sequence was obtained from a woman between 65 and 79 years old in good health. The chain uses TRBV4-1 and TRBJ1-1; D is undetermined. Sequencing input: blood. Written as DNA, the CDR3 is TGCGCCAGCAGCCAATCGCCCGTGGAGACTGAAGCTTTCTTT. This gives the protein CASSQSPVETEAFF.